Presented here are 20 T cell receptor beta chains from one specimen sequenced in a study of CD8+CD57+ T cells in acquired aplastic anemia. All sequencing subjects had displayed CD8+CD57+ cell expansion on flow cytometry. Profiles of TCR beta VDJ and CDR3 were generated from a genomic DNA template. Each CDR3 protein gets one entry after TCRdb re-called the reads with MiXCR. The sample lists 450,000 to 550,000 distinct CDR3 sequences, more than 25% seen once, with 0.82% in the top ten. The sequencing input was sorted CD4+, CD8+, or CD8+CD57+ T cells (not recorded which) from PBMCs. The receptor source for this set is a human donor with aplastic anemia.

J is TRBJ2-5 and V is TRBV25-1; D is tentatively TRBD1 or TRBD2 (5 bases each). The germline CDR1 and CDR2 sequences are MGHDK and SYGVNS. V was clipped by 6 bases and J by 3 bases, with 17 bases between them. The CDR3 runs to 15 residues. This CDR3 reads CASRDQGRRKETQYF. CDR3 nucleotides: TGTGCCAGCAGAGATCAGGGACGGAGAAAAGAGACCCAGTACTTC.

In this sample, this clonotype turned up many times. V and J are TRBV5-1 and TRBJ2-7, with TRBD2 matching over 7 bases. The V gene's germline CDR1 is SGHRS and CDR2 YFSETQ. The CDR3 length is 15 residues. V trimming: 4 bases; J trimming: 0 bases; junction bases outside the gene matches: 7. The DNA for the CDR3 is TGCGCCAGCAGCCTACCCGGGACTACCTCCTACGAGCAGTACTTC. This sequence encodes CASSLPGTTSYEQYF. The variable domain in full, with the rest retrieved from reference TRBV5-1 and TRBJ2-7, is KAGVTQTPRYLIKTRGQQVTLSCSPISGHRSVSWYQQTPGQGLQFLFEYFSETQRNKGNFPGRFSGRQFSNSRSEMNVSTLELGDSALYLCASSLPGTTSYEQYFGPGTRLTVT.

The V and J genes are TRBV5-6 and TRBJ2-2, with unresolved D. This CDR3 comprises 13 residues. V lost 4 bases, J lost 7 bases, and 11 bases lay in between. Germline V gives CDR1 SGHDT, CDR2 YYEEEE. In DNA, the CDR3 is TGTGCCAGCAGCGCGGACGGTTACGGGGAGCTGTTTTTT. Translated: CASSADGYGELFF.

A few counts support this clonotype. The chain recombines TRBV7-9 with TRBJ1-2, with no clear D. Germline values: CDR1 SEHNR, CDR2 FQNEAQ (reference sequence). The V end lost 1 base, the J end lost 6 bases, and 6 bases lay between the germline ends. The CDR3 extends over 12 amino acids. The CDR3 sequence is CASSLVSDGYTF. CDR3 in DNA: TGTGCCAGCAGCTTAGTATCGGATGGCTACACCTTC.

This clonotype was counted ten times or more. The J gene is TRBJ2-7, the V gene TRBV29-1; no definite D call. CDR1 SQVTM and CDR2 ANQGSEA come from the germline V gene. V dropped 4 bases and J dropped 3 bases, with 7 bases sitting between them. CDR3 length equals 11 residues. The CDR3 region is CSVVYSYEQYF. The CDR3 nucleotides read TGCAGCGTTGTTTACAGCTACGAGCAGTACTTC.

This clonotype was counted at least ten times. Compared with germline, one end of the junction differs, possibly owing to a read error. V is TRBV10-1 and J is TRBJ2-7; 8 bases map to TRBD1. Germline assignment: CDR1 WNHNN and CDR2 SYGVQD (reference sequence). The CDR3 runs to 12 residues. CDR3 loop: CASSGQGYEQYF. As DNA, the CDR3 is TGTGCCAGCAGTGGACAGGGCTACGAGCAGTACTTC.

V and J are TRBV19 and TRBJ2-7, with 7 bases matching TRBD1. The length of the CDR3 is 14 residues. The trim removed 8 bases at V and 3 bases at J, leaving 10 bases unmatched. CDR1 LNHDA and CDR2 SQIVND come from the germline V gene (reference sequence). In DNA form, the CDR3 reads TGTGCCAGTGCTACCAGGACAGGCGACTACGAGCAGTACTTC. Its translation: CASATRTGDYEQYF.

The chain carries TRBV12-3 or TRBV12-4 and TRBJ2-2; D gene unclear. CDR3 length: 13 residues. V lost 3 bases and J 6 bases, leaving 8 bases between the germline ends. This chain's CDR3 is CASSFYKAGELFF. The CDR3 DNA follows: TGTGCCAGCAGTTTTTACAAGGCCGGGGAGCTGTTTTTT.

Ten or more counts support this clonotype. The chain uses TRBV7-2 and TRBJ2-7; D is uncertain. From germline, CDR1 is SGHTA and CDR2 FQGNSA. Trimming pared 5 bases from V and 3 bases from J, leaving 11 bases between. The CDR3 contains 13 residues. The CDR3 spells CASSRSARYEQYF. The CDR3 region has the DNA TGTGCCAGCAGCCGGAGCGCCCGCTACGAGCAGTACTTC.

This clonotype was counted ten times or more. This chain links TRBV19 with TRBJ1-6; D is possibly TRBD1 (5 bases). Deletions cut 1 base from V and 10 bases from J, with 11 bases between. The V gene's germline CDR1 is LNHDA and CDR2 SQIVND (reference sequence). The length of the CDR3 is 14 residues. The CDR3 region has the DNA TGTGCCAGTAGTATAGCCCAGGGTGAATCACCCCTCCACTTT. Translation gives CASSIAQGESPLHF.

Comments on this clonotype: A much larger clonotype is one base distant, so this may be a read error. The chain employs TRBV6-1 and TRBJ1-6; D ambiguous. Germline CDR1 and CDR2: MNHNS and SASEGT. This CDR3 comprises 12 residues. As DNA, the CDR3 is TGTGCCAGCAGTGACCATAATTCACCCCCCCACTTT. It encodes CASSDHNSPPHF.

This clonotype was observed once. The V and J genes are TRBV7-8 and TRBJ1-5; the D gene is possibly TRBD1 (5 bases). The CDR3 runs 13 residues. V gave up 9 bases and J gave up 5 bases, with 14 bases separating them. Germline lookup yields CDR1 SGHVS and CDR2 FQNEAQ. The CDR3 DNA is TGTGCCAGTGGCGCCGGGGGTCATCAGCCCCAGCATTTT. The encoded protein is CASGAGGHQPQHF.

This clonotype has more than one count but fewer than ten. The chain has TRBV20-1 and TRBJ2-3; D gene unclear. V gave up 4 bases and J gave up 4 bases, with 6 bases separating them. This CDR3 is 11 amino acids long. Germline V gene sequence: CDR1 DFQATT, CDR2 SNEGSKA (reference sequence). This CDR3 reads CSAKDADTQYF. CDR3 in DNA: TGCAGTGCTAAAGATGCAGATACGCAGTATTTT.

This clonotype was seen ten or more times. The J gene is TRBJ1-2, the V gene TRBV6-5; 7 bases agree with TRBD1. Germline assignment: CDR1 MNHEY and CDR2 SVGAGI. The junction had 10 bases not matched to a gene; V was cut back by 4 bases and J by 8 bases. The CDR3 consists of 14 residues. As DNA, the CDR3 is TGTGCCAGCAGTTTCTCCAGGGGGTTAGTGGGCTACACCTTC. Translation: CASSFSRGLVGYTF.

The rearrangement joins TRBV20-1 to TRBJ2-1; TRBD2 agrees at 7 bases. The V gene's germline CDR1 is DFQATT and CDR2 SNEGSKA (reference sequence). Trimming removed 1 base from V and 9 bases from J; junction bases left unmatched: 12. CDR3 length: 15 residues. CDR3: CSARGIGRELAEQFF. CDR3 bases: TGCAGTGCTAGAGGGATTGGGCGGGAGTTAGCTGAGCAGTTCTTC.

The gene calls are TRBV30 and TRBJ2-7; D is tentatively TRBD1 or TRBD2 (6 bases each). Germline CDR1 and CDR2: GTSNPN and SVGIG (reference sequence). V was shortened by 4 bases and J by 7 bases, with 17 bases between the two germline ends. The CDR3 runs to 13 residues. CDR3 sequence (DNA): TGTGCCTGGATCCGGGGGCAGGGGTTAGAGCAGTACTTC. It specifies CAWIRGQGLEQYF. The full variable domain, in which reference TRBV30 and TRBJ2-7 provide the parts outside the CDR3, is SQTIHQWPATLVQPVGSPLSLECTVEGTSNPNLYWYRQAAGRGLQLLFYSVGIGQISSEVPQNLSASRPQDRQFILSSKKLLLSDSGFYLCAWIRGQGLEQYFGPGTRLTVT.

This clonotype was recorded at least ten times. The chain uses TRBV11-2 and TRBJ1-5; no reliable D call. The CDR3 totals 15 residues. CDR1 is SGHAT and CDR2 is FQNNGV in the germline V gene. V lost 0 bases, J lost 2 bases, and 8 bases lay in between. Here the CDR3 reads CASSLEAGRNQPQHF. The CDR3 DNA is TGTGCCAGCAGCTTAGAGGCCGGCCGCAATCAGCCCCAGCATTTT.

This clonotype was counted ten times or more. Written as DNA, the CDR3 is TGTGCTAGCGGGGGGGACACCTACGAGCAGTACTTC. Protein product: CASGGDTYEQYF. The chain joins TRBV7-2 to TRBJ2-7; 11 bases are a match to TRBD2. CDR3 length equals 12 residues. Germline assignment: CDR1 SGHTA and CDR2 FQGNSA.

This clonotype was counted ten times or more. V and J are TRBV24-1 and TRBJ2-3, with D hard to call. Germline V gene sequence: CDR1 KGHDR, CDR2 SFDVKD. The CDR3 has 12 amino acids. Trimming cost V 4 bases and J 7 bases, with 8 bases left between them. CDR3 protein: CATSDSLNTQYF. The CDR3 DNA reads as TGTGCCACCAGTGACAGTTTGAATACGCAGTATTTT.

The chain carries TRBV4-2 and TRBJ1-3; maybe TRBD1 (5 bases). Germline V gene lookup returns CDR1 LGHNA and CDR2 YNFKEQ. CDR3 length equals 14 residues. V shed 1 base and J shed 4 bases, with 8 bases lying between them. The CDR3 coding sequence is TGTGCCAGCAGCCAAGGGACATCAGGAAACACCATATATTTT. Its protein product is CASSQGTSGNTIYF.